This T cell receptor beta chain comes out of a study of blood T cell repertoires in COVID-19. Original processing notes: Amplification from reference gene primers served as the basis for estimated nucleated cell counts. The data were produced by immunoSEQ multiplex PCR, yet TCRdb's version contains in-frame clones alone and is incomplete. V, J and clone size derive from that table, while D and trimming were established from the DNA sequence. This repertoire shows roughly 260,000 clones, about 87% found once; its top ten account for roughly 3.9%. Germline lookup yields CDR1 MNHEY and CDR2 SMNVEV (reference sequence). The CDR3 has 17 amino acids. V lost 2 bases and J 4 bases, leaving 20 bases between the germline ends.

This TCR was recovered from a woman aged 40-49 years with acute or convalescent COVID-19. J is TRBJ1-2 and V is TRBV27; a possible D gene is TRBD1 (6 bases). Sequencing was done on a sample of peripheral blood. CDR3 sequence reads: CASSLNYGQLRSYGYTF. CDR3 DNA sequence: TGTGCCAGCAGTTTAAATTATGGACAGTTGAGAAGCTATGGCTACACCTTC.